Below are 12 T cell receptor beta chains sequenced from a single sample in a study of siplizumab effects on memory and regulatory T cells. Using immunoSEQ multiplex PCR, the repertoire was profiled, and TCRdb retains in-frame clones only, with some absent. The sample lists around 110,000 clones, about 94% occurring once. Sequencing was done on a sample of non-Treg CD4+ T cells sorted from blood. The receptors here all came from a human donor in good health.

V and J are TRBV4-1 and TRBJ1-1; D ambiguous. The CDR3 spans 15 residues. With 0 bases removed from V and 2 bases from J, the gap between germline ends came to 10 bases. Germline CDR1 and CDR2: MGHRA and YSYEKL. CDR3 amino acids: CASSQDRGTNTEAFF. DNA of the CDR3: TGCGCCAGCAGCCAAGATCGTGGTACTAACACTGAAGCTTTCTTT.

The chain has TRBV27 and TRBJ2-5; unclear D gene. Trimming left V 5 bases short and J 4 bases short, with 8 bases between. The CDR3 runs 12 residues. CDR1 and CDR2 (germline): MNHEY, SMNVEV (reference sequence). For the CDR3, the DNA is TGTGCCAGCAGTGGACCGGGAGAGACCCAGTACTTC. Its translation is CASSGPGETQYF.

This chain joins TRBV9 and TRBJ2-2, with 8 bases that match TRBD2. Looked up from germline, CDR1 is SGDLS and CDR2 is YYNGEE. The CDR3 has 16 residues. Unmatched junction bases numbered 8, after V lost 1 base and J lost 6 bases. The CDR3 spells CASSVFGTSEAGELFF. The DNA of the CDR3 is TGTGCCAGCAGCGTATTTGGGACTAGTGAAGCCGGGGAGCTGTTTTTT.

The rearrangement links TRBV18 to TRBJ1-1; D is undetermined. Germline loops: CDR1 KGHSH, CDR2 LQKENI. The CDR3 contains 14 residues. V was trimmed by 0 bases and J by 5 bases, leaving 10 bases between them. The CDR3 loop is CASSPPRAGTEAFF. The CDR3 bases are TGTGCCAGCTCACCACCGCGCGCTGGGACTGAAGCTTTCTTT.

This chain joins TRBV5-1 and TRBJ2-4, with D tentatively TRBD1 (5 bases). Per germline, CDR1 SGHRS and CDR2 YFSETQ. The CDR3 covers 16 residues. V was cut by 0 bases and J by 3 bases, with 13 bases left in between. The CDR3: CASSLEGVGGKNIQYF. CDR3 coding DNA: TGCGCCAGCAGCTTGGAAGGGGTGGGCGGCAAAAACATTCAGTACTTC.

This clone has just one count. The chain links TRBV6-1 to TRBJ2-7; TRBD1 matches 7 bases. This CDR3 region has 12 residues. Looked up from germline, CDR1 is MNHNS and CDR2 is SASEGT. Trimming at V came to 4 bases and at J to 3 bases, leaving 0 bases not matched to a gene. The DNA of the CDR3 is TGTGCCAGCAGTGGACAGGGCTACGAGCAGTACTTC. It encodes CASSGQGYEQYF.

The CDR3 DNA reads TGTGCCAGCAGCTCTCTTTCCTATGTAGGCTACACCTTC. Amino acid sequence: CASSSLSYVGYTF. The chain combines TRBV5-6 with TRBJ1-2; no firm D call. Deletions cut 3 bases from V and 8 bases from J, with 14 bases between. There are 13 residues in the CDR3. Germline V lookup: CDR1 SGHDT, CDR2 YYEEEE.

A single count supports this clone. This chain joins TRBV6-5 and TRBJ2-5; D gene unclear. This CDR3 contains 11 residues. Deletions cut 7 bases from V and 5 bases from J, with 8 bases between. Germline CDR1 and CDR2: MNHEY and SVGAGI. This CDR3 reads CASKSRETQYF. The DNA for the CDR3 is TGTGCCAGCAAAAGTAGGGAGACCCAGTACTTC.

The chain has TRBV18 and TRBJ2-1, with D perhaps TRBD2 (5 bases). This CDR3 contains 15 residues. Trimming stripped 1 base from V and 1 base from J, with 8 bases between. Per germline, CDR1 KGHSH and CDR2 LQKENI. The DNA of the CDR3 is TGTGCCAGCTCACCACTGGAGGTTTCCTACAATGAGCAGTTCTTC. It is translated as CASSPLEVSYNEQFF.

V gene TRBV29-1 combines with J gene TRBJ1-2; D is unclear. V was shortened by 4 bases and J by 5 bases, with 8 bases between the two germline ends. The CDR3 is 11 residues long. Germline V gene data show CDR1 as SQVTM and CDR2 as ANQGSEA. This CDR3 is CSVGASYGYTF. The CDR3 DNA sequence: TGCAGCGTTGGGGCTAGTTATGGCTACACCTTC. The whole variable domain, remainder taken from reference TRBV29-1 and TRBJ1-2, is SAVISQKPSRDICQRGTSLTIQCQVDSQVTMMFWYRQQPGQSLTLIATANQGSEATYESGFVIDKFPISRPNLTFSTLTVSNMSPEDSSIYLCSVGASYGYTFGSGTRLTVV.

The rearrangement links TRBV6-4 to TRBJ2-1; possibly TRBD1 for D (6 bases). With 5 bases removed from V and 8 bases from J, the gap between germline ends came to 19 bases. The CDR3 loop spans 15 amino acids. CDR1 is MRHNA and CDR2 is SNTAGT in the germline V gene. CDR3 sequence reads: CASSLQGSGFDEQFF. CDR3 nucleotides: TGTGCCAGCAGTTTGCAGGGGTCAGGGTTCGATGAGCAGTTCTTC.

The chain is built from TRBV2 and TRBJ1-5; TRBD1 agrees at 7 bases. Germline trimming cut 3 bases from V and 7 bases from J; bases unmatched to any gene: 6. CDR3 length: 14 residues. In germline, CDR1 is SNHLY, CDR2 FYNNEI. Here the CDR3 reads CASSDLTGQQPQHF. CDR3 in DNA: TGTGCCAGCAGTGACCTGACAGGGCAGCAGCCCCAGCATTTT.